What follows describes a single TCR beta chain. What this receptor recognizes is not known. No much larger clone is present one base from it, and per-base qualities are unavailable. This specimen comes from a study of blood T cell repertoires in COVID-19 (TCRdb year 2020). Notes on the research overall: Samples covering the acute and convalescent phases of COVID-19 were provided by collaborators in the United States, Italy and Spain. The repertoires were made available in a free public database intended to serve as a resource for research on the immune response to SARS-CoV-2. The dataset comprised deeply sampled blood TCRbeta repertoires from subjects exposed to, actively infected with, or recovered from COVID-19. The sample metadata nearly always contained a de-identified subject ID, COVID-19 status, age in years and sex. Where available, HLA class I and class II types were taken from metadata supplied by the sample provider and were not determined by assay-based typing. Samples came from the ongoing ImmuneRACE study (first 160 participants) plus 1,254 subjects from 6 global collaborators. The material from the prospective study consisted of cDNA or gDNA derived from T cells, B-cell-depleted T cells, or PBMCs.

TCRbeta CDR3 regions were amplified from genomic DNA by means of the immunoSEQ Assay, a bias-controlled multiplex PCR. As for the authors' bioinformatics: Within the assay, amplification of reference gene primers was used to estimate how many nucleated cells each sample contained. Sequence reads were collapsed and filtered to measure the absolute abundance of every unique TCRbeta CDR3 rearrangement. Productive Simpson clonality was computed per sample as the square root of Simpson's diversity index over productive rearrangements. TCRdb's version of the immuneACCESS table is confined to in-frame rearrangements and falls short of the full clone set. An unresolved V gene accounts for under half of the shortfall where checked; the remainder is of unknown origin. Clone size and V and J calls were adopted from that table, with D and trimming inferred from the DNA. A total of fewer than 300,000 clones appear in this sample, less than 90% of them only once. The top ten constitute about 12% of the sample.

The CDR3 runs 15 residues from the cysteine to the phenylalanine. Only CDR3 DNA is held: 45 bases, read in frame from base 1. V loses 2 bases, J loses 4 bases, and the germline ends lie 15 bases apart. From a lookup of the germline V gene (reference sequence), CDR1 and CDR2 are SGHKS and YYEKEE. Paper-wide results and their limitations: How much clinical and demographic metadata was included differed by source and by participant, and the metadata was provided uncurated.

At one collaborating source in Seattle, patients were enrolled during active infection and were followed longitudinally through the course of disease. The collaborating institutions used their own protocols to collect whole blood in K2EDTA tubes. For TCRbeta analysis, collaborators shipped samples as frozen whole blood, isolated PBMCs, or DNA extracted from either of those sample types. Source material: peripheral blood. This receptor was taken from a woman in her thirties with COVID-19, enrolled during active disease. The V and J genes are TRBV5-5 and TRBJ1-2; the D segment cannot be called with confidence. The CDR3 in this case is CASSLSLERAYGYTF. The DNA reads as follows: TGTGCCAGCAGCTTATCGCTAGAGAGGGCCTATGGCTACACCTTC. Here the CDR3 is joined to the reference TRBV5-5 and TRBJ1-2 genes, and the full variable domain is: DAGVTQSPTHLIKTRGQQVTLRCSPISGHKSVSWYQQVLGQGPQFIFQYYEKEERGRGNFPDRFSARQFPNYSSELNVNALLLGDSALYLCASSLSLERAYGYTFGSGTRLTVV.